These 26 T cell receptor beta chains originate from one sample sequenced in a study of T cell responses to AZD1222 COVID-19 vaccine. Here immunoSEQ multiplex PCR was the method, and the copy in TCRdb shows in-frame clones only, minus some. This table holds 88,000 or so clones, 85% to 90% found once. Sequences were derived from peripheral blood, sampled 28 days after the second AZD1222 dose. These receptors were obtained from an adult who received the AZD1222 COVID-19 vaccine.

The V call is TRBV2, the J call TRBJ2-1; 12 positions match TRBD2. The junction had 14 bases not matched to a gene; V was cut back by 8 bases and J by 9 bases. The CDR3 is 16 residues long. CDR1 and CDR2 (germline): SNHLY, FYNNEI. The CDR3 protein is CASRSTLAGGPGEQFF. CDR3 in DNA: TGTGCCAGCCGCTCAACTCTAGCGGGGGGGCCGGGTGAGCAGTTCTTC.

The count of this clone is one. This sequence joins TRBV18 and TRBJ1-5; TRBD1 matches 8 bases. The CDR3 has 16 residues. J lost 2 bases, V lost 3 bases, and 6 bases had no gene match. Germline loops: CDR1 KGHSH, CDR2 LQKENI. CDR3 nucleotides: TGTGCCAGCTCACCGTCCGCGACAGGGGGCAATCAGCCCCAGCATTTT. Protein: CASSPSATGGNQPQHF.

This clone was picked up a small number of times. The chain is built from TRBV18 and TRBJ2-5; 12 nucleotides align to TRBD2. V dropped 3 bases and J dropped 5; count of bases not matched to a gene: 7. In germline, CDR1 is KGHSH, CDR2 LQKENI. This CDR3 has 16 amino acids. CDR3 sequence reads: CASSPTSGGSEETQYF. The CDR3 DNA sequence: TGTGCCAGCTCACCGACTAGCGGGGGATCAGAGGAGACCCAGTACTTC.

V and J are TRBV29-1 and TRBJ1-2; D not resolved. The V gene's germline CDR1 is SQVTM and CDR2 ANQGSEA. The CDR3 loop spans 15 amino acids. Trimming removed 0 bases from V and 0 bases from J, with 11 bases in between. The CDR3 loop is CSVEERRQTNYGYTF. Here the CDR3 DNA reads TGCAGCGTTGAAGAGAGGCGACAAACTAACTATGGCTACACCTTC.

The CDR3: CASSFLAGTNTGELFF. For the CDR3, the DNA is TGTGCCAGCAGCTTTCTAGCGGGGACTAACACCGGGGAGCTGTTTTTT. The chain carries TRBV7-8 and TRBJ2-2; 9 bases align to TRBD2. Germline CDR1 reads SGHVS; CDR2 reads FQNEAQ. This CDR3 contains 16 residues. The trim removed 3 bases at V and 2 bases at J, leaving 4 bases unmatched.

This clone showed up just once. The rearrangement joins TRBV5-1 to TRBJ2-5; 9 bases are a match to TRBD1. The CDR3 runs to 14 residues. Germline V lookup: CDR1 SGHRS, CDR2 YFSETQ. With 4 bases clipped from V and 14 bases from J, the junction kept 15 bases outside the gene matches. The CDR3, as DNA: TGCGCCAGCAGCCCACGGACAGGGGAGGTCAATTTATACTTC. It translates to CASSPRTGEVNLYF.

The chain joins TRBV7-2 to TRBJ1-4; D not certain. In germline, CDR1 is SGHTA, CDR2 FQGNSA. The CDR3 loop spans 14 amino acids. With 5 bases removed from V and 0 bases from J, the gap between germline ends came to 7 bases. The CDR3, as DNA: TGTGCCAGCAGCACCGGGACAACTAATGAAAAACTGTTTTTT. It specifies CASSTGTTNEKLFF.

The chain uses TRBV7-3 and TRBJ2-1, with 7 bases that match TRBD1. CDR1 is SGHTA and CDR2 is FQGTGA in the germline V gene. Trimming cost V 5 bases and J 6 bases; bases outside gene matches: 4. CDR3 length: 13 amino acids. The CDR3 DNA follows: TGTGCCAGCAGCCCGACAGGGAGCAATGAGCAGTTCTTC. Protein product: CASSPTGSNEQFF.

The genes are TRBV11-1 and TRBJ2-5; TRBD2 is a possible D gene (7 bases). The V and J ends lost 5 bases and 6 bases respectively, with 16 bases between them. Per germline, CDR1 SGHAT and CDR2 FQDESV (reference sequence). The CDR3 runs 14 residues. The CDR3 DNA sequence: TGTGCCAGCAGCCCCCGGGGCGGGGGCAAGACCCAGTACTTC. Its translation is CASSPRGGGKTQYF.

The rearrangement joins TRBV2 to TRBJ1-1; a weak D match, TRBD1 (5 bases). The germline V gene has CDR1 SNHLY and CDR2 FYNNEI. This CDR3 comprises 13 residues. The ends were cut back, 11 bases at V and 4 bases at J, with 17 bases in the middle. The CDR3 reads CASMGLLGTEAFF. CDR3 nucleotide sequence: TGTGCCTCCATGGGACTACTGGGCACTGAAGCTTTCTTT. The whole variable domain, remainder taken from reference TRBV2 and TRBJ1-1, is EPEVTQTPSHQVTQMGQEVILRCVPISNHLYFYWYRQILGQKVEFLVSFYNNEISEKSEIFDDQFSVERPDGSNFTLKIRSTKLEDSAMYFCASMGLLGTEAFFGQGTRLTVV.

The chain uses TRBV10-1 and TRBJ1-1, with TRBD1 as a possible D gene (6 bases). The CDR3 contains 13 residues. CDR1 and CDR2 (germline): WNHNN, SYGVQD (reference sequence). Trimming left V 5 bases short and J 4 bases short, with 11 bases between. The CDR3, as DNA: TGCGCCAGCAGTAACAGGGAGAGCACTGAAGCTTTCTTT. It translates to CASSNRESTEAFF.

This clone showed up just once. The rearrangement links TRBV19 to TRBJ1-2; D remains unclear. The V end was cut by 5 bases, the J end by 5 bases, with 9 bases between. Germline V gene sequence: CDR1 LNHDA, CDR2 SQIVND (reference sequence). The CDR3 is 12 amino acids. CDR3 nucleotide sequence: TGTGCCAGTAGTGACGATAATTATGGCTACACCTTC. Amino acids: CASSDDNYGYTF.

V is TRBV5-6 and J is TRBJ1-2; 7 bases are shared with TRBD1. Germline CDR1 reads SGHDT; CDR2 reads YYEEEE. The CDR3 extends over 16 amino acids. V lost 3 bases to trimming and J lost 0 bases; unmatched junction nucleotides: 8. In nucleotides, the CDR3 is TGTGCCAGCAGCTACCGGGACAGCCTGTCTAACTATGGCTACACCTTC. This encodes CASSYRDSLSNYGYTF.

The V call is TRBV25-1, the J call TRBJ1-1; perhaps TRBD1 as D (6 bases). Germline CDR1 and CDR2: MGHDK and SYGVNS. Trimming pared 6 bases from V and 1 base from J, leaving 9 bases between. The CDR3 loop spans 13 amino acids. CDR3 loop: CASRMGQNTEAFF. The CDR3 DNA reads TGTGCCAGCAGAATGGGACAGAACACTGAAGCTTTCTTT.

The chain joins TRBV6-5 to TRBJ2-3; D not certain. The CDR3 consists of 14 residues. V was pared by 2 bases and J by 2 bases, with 8 bases between. Germline-derived CDR1 and CDR2 are MNHEY and SVGAGI. The CDR3 DNA sequence: TGTGCCAGCAGTTACACCGACAACACAGATACGCAGTATTTT. Its protein product is CASSYTDNTDTQYF.

This chain joins TRBV5-1 and TRBJ2-7, with TRBD1 identical over 8 bases. Trimming removed 4 bases from V and 4 bases from J; junction bases left unmatched: 13. CDR1 is SGHRS and CDR2 is YFSETQ in the germline V gene. The CDR3 runs to 16 residues. The CDR3 coding sequence is TGCGCCAGCAGCCCAACCTCCGGGACAGGTCGATACGAGCAGTACTTC. Protein sequence: CASSPTSGTGRYEQYF.

The V call is TRBV5-1, the J call TRBJ1-2, with 8 bases lining up with TRBD1. Germline loops: CDR1 SGHRS, CDR2 YFSETQ. V lost 4 bases, J lost 4 bases, and 12 bases stayed unmatched. The CDR3 is made up of 16 amino acids. The CDR3 protein is CASSPSPGTGSYGYTF. For the CDR3, the DNA is TGCGCCAGCAGCCCCAGTCCCGGGACAGGTTCCTATGGCTACACCTTC.

This CDR3 reads CASSHGQSNQPQHF. The CDR3 DNA reads TGTGCCAGCAGCCACGGACAGAGCAATCAGCCCCAGCATTTT. The rearrangement joins TRBV6-5 to TRBJ1-5; possibly TRBD1 for D (6 bases). The CDR3 is 14 residues long. V was cut by 6 bases and J by 1 base, with 10 bases left in between. CDR1 is MNHEY and CDR2 is SVGAGI in the germline V gene.

This chain connects TRBV25-1 to TRBJ2-3; D unresolved. The germline V gene encodes CDR1 MGHDK and CDR2 SYGVNS. The CDR3 extends over 13 amino acids. V was trimmed by 3 bases and J by 2 bases, leaving 6 bases between them. The CDR3 sequence is CASSDGYTDTQYF. The DNA of the CDR3 is TGTGCCAGCAGTGACGGCTACACAGATACGCAGTATTTT.

The V gene is TRBV5-1, the J gene TRBJ2-6; TRBD1 matches 8 bases. There are 17 residues in the CDR3. Germline assignment: CDR1 SGHRS and CDR2 YFSETQ. The V gene end was trimmed by 2 bases and the J gene end by 0 bases; junction bases not matched to a gene: 4. The CDR3: CASSLGTGFSGANVLTF. The CDR3 nucleotides read TGCGCCAGCAGCTTAGGGACAGGCTTCTCTGGGGCCAACGTCCTGACTTTC.

The chain employs TRBV7-9 and TRBJ2-7, with 8 bases that match TRBD2. The germline CDR1 and CDR2 sequences are SEHNR and FQNEAQ (reference sequence). V shed 4 bases and J 3 bases; nucleotides not matched to a gene: 8. This CDR3 is 15 amino acids long. The CDR3 nucleotides are TGTGCCAGCAGCTCCCAGTTCGGGGGGGACTACGAGCAGTACTTC. This sequence encodes CASSSQFGGDYEQYF.

The chain is built from TRBV18 and TRBJ1-1, with 9 bases aligning to TRBD1. Germline assignment: CDR1 KGHSH and CDR2 LQKENI. The CDR3 has 19 residues. Trimming at V came to 1 base and at J to 3 bases, leaving 15 bases not matched to a gene. CDR3 nucleotide sequence: TGTGCCAGCTCACCACGTTCCGGGACAGGGTCTAGTGGATACACTGAAGCTTTCTTT. Its translation is CASSPRSGTGSSGYTEAFF.

CDR3 sequence (DNA): TGCGCCAGCAGCCAACTAGGACAGGGCTATTCACCCCTCCACTTT. Translation: CASSQLGQGYSPLHF. The V call is TRBV4-1, the J call TRBJ1-6; 8 nucleotides line up with TRBD1. The CDR3 sequence is 15 residues long. Trimming at V came to 2 bases and at J to 8 bases, leaving 5 bases not matched to a gene. Germline V gene data show CDR1 as MGHRA and CDR2 as YSYEKL.

CDR3 DNA sequence: TGTGCCAGCAGTTATTGGCGCGGGGCTGGGGATGGCTACACCTTC. Translation: CASSYWRGAGDGYTF. The chain joins TRBV6-5 to TRBJ1-2, with D maybe TRBD1 (5 bases). There are 15 residues in the CDR3. Trimming pared 3 bases from V and 6 bases from J, leaving 17 bases between. CDR1 MNHEY and CDR2 SVGAGI come from the germline V gene.

V and J are TRBV6-2 or TRBV6-3 and TRBJ2-5; tentatively, D is TRBD2 (5 bases). Germline V CDR1 and CDR2: MNHEY, SVGEGT. This CDR3 region has 14 residues. The ends were cut back, 2 bases at V and 4 bases at J, with 11 bases in the middle. CDR3 bases: TGTGCCAGCAGTTACGGAGGTGCCGGAGAGACCCAGTACTTC. Translated: CASSYGGAGETQYF.

The chain joins TRBV2 to TRBJ1-3; unclear D gene. The CDR3 is 11 residues long. Germline V CDR1 and CDR2: SNHLY, FYNNEI. V dropped 6 bases and J dropped 5 bases, with 5 bases sitting between them. The CDR3 DNA follows: TGTGCCAGCAGGGAGAGAAACACCATATATTTT. It translates to CASRERNTIYF.